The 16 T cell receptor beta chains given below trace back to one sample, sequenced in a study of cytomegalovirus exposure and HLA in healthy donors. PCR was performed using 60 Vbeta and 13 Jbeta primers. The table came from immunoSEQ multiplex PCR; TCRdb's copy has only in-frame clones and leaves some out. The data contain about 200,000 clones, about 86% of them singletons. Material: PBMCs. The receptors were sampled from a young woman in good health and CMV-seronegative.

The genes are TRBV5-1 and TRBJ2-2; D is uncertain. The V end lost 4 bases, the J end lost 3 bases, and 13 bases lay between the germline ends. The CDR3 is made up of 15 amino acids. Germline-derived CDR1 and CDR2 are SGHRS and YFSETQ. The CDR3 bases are TGCGCCAGCAGCCATAGTGATCGAGACACCGGGGAGCTGTTTTTT. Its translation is CASSHSDRDTGELFF.

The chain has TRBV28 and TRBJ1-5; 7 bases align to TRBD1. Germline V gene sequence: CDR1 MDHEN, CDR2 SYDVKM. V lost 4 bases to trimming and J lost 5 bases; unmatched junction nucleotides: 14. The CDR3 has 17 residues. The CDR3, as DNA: TGTGCCAGCAGTTCCGACCGAGACAGGGCGGATGATCAGCCCCAGCATTTT. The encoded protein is CASSSDRDRADDQPQHF.

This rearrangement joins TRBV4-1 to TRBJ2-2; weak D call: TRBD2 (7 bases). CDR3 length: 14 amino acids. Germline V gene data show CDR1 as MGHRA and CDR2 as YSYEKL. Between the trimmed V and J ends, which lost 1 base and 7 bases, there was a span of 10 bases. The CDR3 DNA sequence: TGCGCCAGCAGCCAAGTAGGGGGGGACGGGGAGCTGTTTTTT. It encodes CASSQVGGDGELFF.

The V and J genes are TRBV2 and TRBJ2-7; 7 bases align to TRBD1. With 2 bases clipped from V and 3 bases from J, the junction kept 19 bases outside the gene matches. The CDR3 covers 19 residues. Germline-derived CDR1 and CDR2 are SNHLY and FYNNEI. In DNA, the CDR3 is TGTGCCAGCAGTGAAAGCTTGTTCGGTGCTGGACAGGCCTTCTACGAGCAGTACTTC. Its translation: CASSESLFGAGQAFYEQYF. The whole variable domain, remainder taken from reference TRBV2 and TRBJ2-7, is EPEVTQTPSHQVTQMGQEVILRCVPISNHLYFYWYRQILGQKVEFLVSFYNNEISEKSEIFDDQFSVERPDGSNFTLKIRSTKLEDSAMYFCASSESLFGAGQAFYEQYFGPGTRLTVT.

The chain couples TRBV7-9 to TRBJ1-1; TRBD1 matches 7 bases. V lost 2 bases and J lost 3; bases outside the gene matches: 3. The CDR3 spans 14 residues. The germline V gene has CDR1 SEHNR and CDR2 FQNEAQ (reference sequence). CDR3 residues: CASSLSQGDTEAFF. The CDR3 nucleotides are TGTGCCAGCAGCTTATCTCAGGGGGACACTGAAGCTTTCTTT.

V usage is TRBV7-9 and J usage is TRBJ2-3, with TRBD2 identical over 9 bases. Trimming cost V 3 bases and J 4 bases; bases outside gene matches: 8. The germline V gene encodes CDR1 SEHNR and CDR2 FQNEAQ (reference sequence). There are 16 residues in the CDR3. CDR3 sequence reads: CASSLLSSGTPDTQYF. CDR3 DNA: TGTGCCAGCAGCTTGTTGTCTAGCGGGACTCCAGATACGCAGTATTTT.

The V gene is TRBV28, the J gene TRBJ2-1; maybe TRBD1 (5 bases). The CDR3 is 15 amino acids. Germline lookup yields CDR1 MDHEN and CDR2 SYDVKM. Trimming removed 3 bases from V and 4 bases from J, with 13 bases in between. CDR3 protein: CASSLGLGLYNEQFF. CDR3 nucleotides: TGTGCCAGCAGTTTGGGGCTCGGTTTGTACAATGAGCAGTTCTTC.

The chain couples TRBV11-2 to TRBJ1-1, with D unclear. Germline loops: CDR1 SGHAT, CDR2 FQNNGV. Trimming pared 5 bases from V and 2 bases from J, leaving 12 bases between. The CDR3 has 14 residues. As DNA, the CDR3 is TGTGCCAGCAGCCCTGGACGGACTAACACTGAAGCTTTCTTT. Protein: CASSPGRTNTEAFF.

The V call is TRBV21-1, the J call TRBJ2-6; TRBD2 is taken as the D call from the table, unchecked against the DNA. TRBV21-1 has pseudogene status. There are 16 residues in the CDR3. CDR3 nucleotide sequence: TGTGCCAGCAGCCACCTTAGGGAGTCCGGGGCCAACGTCCTGACTTTC. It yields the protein CASSHLRESGANVLTF.

The CDR3 nucleotides are TGTGCCAGCAGCTTAGGAAGCGGAGAGACCCAGTACTTC. Translation gives CASSLGSGETQYF. The rearrangement joins TRBV11-2 to TRBJ2-5, with D possibly TRBD2 on 5 matching bases. Per the germline V gene, CDR1 is SGHAT and CDR2 is FQNNGV. The CDR3 runs 13 residues. V dropped 1 base and J dropped 4 bases, with 7 bases sitting between them.

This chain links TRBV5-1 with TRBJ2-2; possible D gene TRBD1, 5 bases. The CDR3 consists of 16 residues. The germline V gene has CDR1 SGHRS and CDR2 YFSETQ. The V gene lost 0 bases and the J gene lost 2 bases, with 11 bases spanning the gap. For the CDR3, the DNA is TGCGCCAGCAGCTTGGGGGCCAGGGCAAACACCGGGGAGCTGTTTTTT. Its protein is CASSLGARANTGELFF. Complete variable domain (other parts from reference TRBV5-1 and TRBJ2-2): KAGVTQTPRYLIKTRGQQVTLSCSPISGHRSVSWYQQTPGQGLQFLFEYFSETQRNKGNFPGRFSGRQFSNSRSEMNVSTLELGDSALYLCASSLGARANTGELFFGEGSRLTVL.

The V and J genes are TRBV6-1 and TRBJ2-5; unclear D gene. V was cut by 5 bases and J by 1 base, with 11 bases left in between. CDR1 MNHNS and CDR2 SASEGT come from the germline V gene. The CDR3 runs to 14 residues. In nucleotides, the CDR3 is TGTGCCAGCAGTCCCCTAGGCGGCCAAGAGACCCAGTACTTC. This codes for CASSPLGGQETQYF.

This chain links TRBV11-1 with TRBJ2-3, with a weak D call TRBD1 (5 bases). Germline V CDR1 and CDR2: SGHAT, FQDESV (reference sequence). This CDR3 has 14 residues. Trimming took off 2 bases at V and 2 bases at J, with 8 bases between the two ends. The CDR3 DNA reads TGTGCCAGCAGCTTAAGGGGATACACAGATACGCAGTATTTT. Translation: CASSLRGYTDTQYF. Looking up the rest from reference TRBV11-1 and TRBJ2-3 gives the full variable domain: EAEVAQSPRYKITEKSQAVAFWCDPISGHATLYWYRQILGQGPELLVQFQDESVVDDSQLPKDRFSAERLKGVDSTLKIQPAELGDSAMYLCASSLRGYTDTQYFGPGTRLTVL.

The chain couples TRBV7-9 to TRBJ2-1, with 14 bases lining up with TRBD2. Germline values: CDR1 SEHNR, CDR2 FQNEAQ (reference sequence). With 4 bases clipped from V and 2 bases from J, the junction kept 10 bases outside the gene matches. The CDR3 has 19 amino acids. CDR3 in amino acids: CASSSRGTSGSKTYNEQFF. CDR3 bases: TGTGCCAGCAGCTCCCGGGGGACTAGCGGGAGTAAAACCTACAATGAGCAGTTCTTC.

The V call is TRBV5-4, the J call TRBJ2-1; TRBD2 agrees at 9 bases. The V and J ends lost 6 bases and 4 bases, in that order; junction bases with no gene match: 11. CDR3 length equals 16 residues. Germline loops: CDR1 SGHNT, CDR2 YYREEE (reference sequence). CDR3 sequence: CASKRAGGPSYNEQFF. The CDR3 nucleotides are TGTGCCAGCAAACGAGCGGGAGGACCCTCATACAATGAGCAGTTCTTC.

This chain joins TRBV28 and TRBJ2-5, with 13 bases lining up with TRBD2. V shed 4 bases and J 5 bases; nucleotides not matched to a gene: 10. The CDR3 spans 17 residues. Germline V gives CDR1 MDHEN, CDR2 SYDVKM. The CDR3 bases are TGTGCCAGCAGTTCGCGGACTAGCGGGAGTTATTCGGAGACCCAGTACTTC. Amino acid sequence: CASSSRTSGSYSETQYF.